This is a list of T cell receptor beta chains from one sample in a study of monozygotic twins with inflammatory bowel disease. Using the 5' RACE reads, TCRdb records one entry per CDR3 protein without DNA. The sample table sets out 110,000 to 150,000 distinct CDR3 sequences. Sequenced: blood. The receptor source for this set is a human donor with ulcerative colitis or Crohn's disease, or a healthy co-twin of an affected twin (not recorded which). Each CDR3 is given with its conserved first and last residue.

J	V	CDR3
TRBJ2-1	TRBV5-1	CASREGTGDNEQFF
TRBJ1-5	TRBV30	CAWSLRPINQPQHF
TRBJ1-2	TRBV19	CASGQVSNYGYTF
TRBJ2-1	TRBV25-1	CASSDSGRASEQFF
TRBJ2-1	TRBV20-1	CSASIPGLAGVDEQFF
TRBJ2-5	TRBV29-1	CSATTGPPETQYF
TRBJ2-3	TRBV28	CASSSSGRATDTQYF
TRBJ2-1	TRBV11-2	CASSLTGTAGEQFF
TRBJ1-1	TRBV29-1	CSVEDLPGQGTEAFF
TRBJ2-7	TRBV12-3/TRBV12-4	CASTGTSYEQYF
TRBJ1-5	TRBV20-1	CSARGEYNQPQHF
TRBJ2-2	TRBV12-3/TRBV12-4	CATRVAGDTGELFF
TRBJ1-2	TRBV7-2	CASNGGVASNYGYTF
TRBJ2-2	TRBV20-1	CSARAGYANTGELFF
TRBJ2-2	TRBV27	CASRQGKSTGELFF
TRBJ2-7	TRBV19	CASSIGYEQYF
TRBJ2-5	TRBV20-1	CSAPHRVQETQYF
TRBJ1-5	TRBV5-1	CASSLDSYSNQPQHF
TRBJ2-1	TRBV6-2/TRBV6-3	CATRAGGPYNEQFF
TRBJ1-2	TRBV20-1	CSAGQGRDYGYTF
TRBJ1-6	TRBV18	CASSGPGQVNSPLHF
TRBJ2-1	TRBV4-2	CASSQRRVGDNEQFF
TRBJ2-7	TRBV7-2	CASSPRWDSYEQYF
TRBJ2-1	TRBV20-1	CSARTGLAGKNEQFF
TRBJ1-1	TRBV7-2	CASSLGDRGNTEAFF
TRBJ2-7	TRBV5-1	CASSPARGGAYEQYF
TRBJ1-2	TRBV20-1	CSARDLHRGDYGYTF